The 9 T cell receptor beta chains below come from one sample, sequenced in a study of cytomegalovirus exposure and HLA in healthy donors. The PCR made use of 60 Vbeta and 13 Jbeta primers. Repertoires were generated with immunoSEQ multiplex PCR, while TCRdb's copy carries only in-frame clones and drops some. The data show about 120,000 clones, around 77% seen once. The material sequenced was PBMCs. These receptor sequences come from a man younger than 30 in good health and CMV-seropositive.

The CDR3 DNA follows: TGCGCCAGCAGCCAAGTCGCGGAACTGTCGGGAGGAAACACCATATATTTT. This encodes CASSQVAELSGGNTIYF. The chain uses TRBV4-1 and TRBJ1-3; D remains ambiguous. V was pared by 1 base and J by 4 bases, with 17 bases between. The length of the CDR3 is 17 residues. Germline CDR1 reads MGHRA; CDR2 reads YSYEKL.

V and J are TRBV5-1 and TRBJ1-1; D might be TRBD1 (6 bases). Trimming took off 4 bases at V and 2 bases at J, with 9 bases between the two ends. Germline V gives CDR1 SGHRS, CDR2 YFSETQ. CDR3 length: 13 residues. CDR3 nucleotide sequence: TGCGCCAGCAGCGACAGGAGCAACACTGAAGCTTTCTTT. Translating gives CASSDRSNTEAFF.

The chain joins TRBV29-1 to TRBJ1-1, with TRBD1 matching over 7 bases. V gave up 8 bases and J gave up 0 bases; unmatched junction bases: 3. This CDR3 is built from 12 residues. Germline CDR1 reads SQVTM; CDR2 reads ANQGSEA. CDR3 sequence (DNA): TGCAGCTCAGGGACAGTGAACACTGAAGCTTTCTTT. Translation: CSSGTVNTEAFF.

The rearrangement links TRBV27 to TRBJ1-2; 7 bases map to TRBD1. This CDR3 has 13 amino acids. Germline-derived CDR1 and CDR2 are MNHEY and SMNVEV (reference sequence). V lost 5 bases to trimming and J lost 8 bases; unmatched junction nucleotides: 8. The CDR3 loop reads CASSRQGEIGYTF. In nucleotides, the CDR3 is TGTGCCAGCAGTCGACAGGGTGAAATCGGCTACACCTTC.

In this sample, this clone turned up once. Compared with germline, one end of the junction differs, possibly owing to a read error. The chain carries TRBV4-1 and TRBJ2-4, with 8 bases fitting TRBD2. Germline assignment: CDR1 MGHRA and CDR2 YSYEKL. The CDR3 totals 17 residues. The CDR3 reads CASSQDTGGGFKNSQYF. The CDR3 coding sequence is TGCGCCAGCAGCCAAGATACCGGGGGGGGCTTTAAAAACAGTCAGTACTTC.

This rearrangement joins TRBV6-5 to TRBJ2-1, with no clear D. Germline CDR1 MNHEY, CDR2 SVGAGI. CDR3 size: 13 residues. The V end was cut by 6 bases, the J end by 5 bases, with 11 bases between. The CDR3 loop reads CASRPSRDNEQFF. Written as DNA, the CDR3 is TGTGCCAGCAGGCCATCACGCGACAATGAGCAGTTCTTC.

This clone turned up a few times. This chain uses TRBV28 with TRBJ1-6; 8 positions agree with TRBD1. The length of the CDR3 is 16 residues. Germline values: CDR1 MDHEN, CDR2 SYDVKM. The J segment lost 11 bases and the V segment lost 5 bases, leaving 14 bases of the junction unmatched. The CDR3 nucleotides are TGTGCCAGCAGTCCTTCGGGAGCAGGGGGCAATCCACCCCTCCACTTT. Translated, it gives CASSPSGAGGNPPLHF. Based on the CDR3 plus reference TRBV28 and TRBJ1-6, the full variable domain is DVKVTQSSRYLVKRTGEKVFLECVQDMDHENMFWYRQDPGLGLRLIYFSYDVKMKEKGDIPEGYSVSREKKERFSLILESASTNQTSMYLCASSPSGAGGNPPLHFGNGTRLTVT.

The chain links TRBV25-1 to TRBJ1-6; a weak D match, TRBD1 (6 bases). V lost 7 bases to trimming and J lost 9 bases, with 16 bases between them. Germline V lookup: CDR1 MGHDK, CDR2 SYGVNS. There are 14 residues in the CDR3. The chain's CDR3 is CASTFTGFTSPLHF. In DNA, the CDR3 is TGTGCCAGCACTTTTACAGGGTTTACTTCACCCCTCCACTTT.

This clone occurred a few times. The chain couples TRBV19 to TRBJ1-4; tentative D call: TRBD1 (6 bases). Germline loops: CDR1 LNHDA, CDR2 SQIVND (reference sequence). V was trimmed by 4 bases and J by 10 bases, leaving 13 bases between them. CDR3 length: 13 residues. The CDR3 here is CASSRSGVGKLFF. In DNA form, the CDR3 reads TGTGCCAGTAGTAGATCAGGGGTAGGAAAACTGTTTTTT. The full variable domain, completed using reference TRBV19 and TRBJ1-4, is DGGITQSPKYLFRKEGQNVTLSCEQNLNHDAMYWYRQDPGQGLRLIYYSQIVNDFQKGDIAEGYSVSREKKESFPLTVTSAQKNPTAFYLCASSRSGVGKLFFGSGTQLSVL.